The clone carrying this T cell receptor (beta chain) was observed many times. The sample is drawn from a study of T-cell memory formation after mild COVID-19. The CDR3 sequence is 13 residues long. CDR1 SGHRS and CDR2 YFSETQ come from the germline V gene. The ends were cut back, 4 bases at V and 0 bases at J, with 5 bases in the middle. TCRdb fed the 5' RACE reads into MiXCR, producing one record per CDR3 protein. Of hundreds of thousands of distinct CDR3 sequences in the sample, approximately 22% were seen once. This TCR was sampled from a man between 18 and 35 years old who had mild COVID-19 (a few samples of this study predate the infection). Cell type and time point are not known. The gene calls are TRBV5-1 and TRBJ2-4; D is unresolved. Sequencing was done on a sample of PBMCs or a T cell subset sorted from them (not recorded which). CDR3 sequence (DNA): TGCGCCAGCAGCCCTTTAGCCAAAAACATTCAGTACTTC. Protein sequence: CASSPLAKNIQYF.